What follows are 30 T cell receptor beta chains derived from one specimen sequenced in a study of post-analysis software for immune sequencing data. Study findings and constraints: A handful of TRBV segments were more frequent in patients than controls; TRBV5-6, TRBV5-1 and TRBV20-1 belonged to this group.

Included in the TCR beta cDNA libraries were unique molecular identifiers. TCRdb ran MiXCR on the PCR reads and lists one entry per CDR3 protein. This sample has about 430,000 distinct CDR3 sequences, with less than 40% found just once. No cognate antigen is known for these TCRs. The source material was blood. Receptor source: a girl aged 2-10 years with multiple sclerosis.

This clonotype was counted between two and nine times. The V call is TRBV6-5, the J call TRBJ2-7; D call uncertain. CDR1 is MNHEY, CDR2 SVGAGI, per germline. The V end was cut by 2 bases, the J end by 3 bases, with 17 bases between. The CDR3 contains 16 residues. The DNA for the CDR3 is TGTGCCAGCAGTTACAGGGTCGGTGCGTCTTACTACGAGCAGTACTTC. It codes for CASSYRVGASYYEQYF.

V and J are TRBV6-5 and TRBJ2-1, with D perhaps TRBD2 (7 bases). Germline assignment: CDR1 MNHEY and CDR2 SVGAGI. CDR3 length: 16 residues. The V and J ends lost 2 bases and 6 bases respectively, with 17 bases between them. CDR3 in amino acids: CASSYGIRGASNEQFF. CDR3 DNA sequence: TGTGCCAGCAGTTACGGGATTCGGGGGGCCTCCAATGAGCAGTTCTTC.

This clonotype has more than one count but fewer than ten. The chain links TRBV29-1 to TRBJ2-5; D ambiguous. The tail of the sequence fits TRBJ2-7 better, so the J call may be wrong. The CDR3 has 15 amino acids. Germline V gives CDR1 SQVTM, CDR2 ANQGSEA. The CDR3 DNA sequence: TGCAGCGTTGAACTCCCTTATACGAAAAACTACGAGCAGTACTTC. This gives the protein CSVELPYTKNYEQYF.

The CDR3 protein is CASSRRDPRGTQYF. In nucleotides, the CDR3 is TGTGCCAGCAGTCGACGGGACCCCAGGGGGACCCAGTACTTC. The chain joins TRBV6-5 to TRBJ2-5; tentative D call: TRBD1 (6 bases). Germline CDR1 MNHEY, CDR2 SVGAGI. The CDR3 sequence is 14 residues long. Trimming pared 5 bases from V and 7 bases from J, leaving 17 bases between.

The CDR3 sequence is CASRHGFRNTEAFF. CDR3 nucleotides: TGTGCCAGCAGACACGGGTTTAGAAACACTGAAGCTTTCTTT. V gene TRBV2 combines with J gene TRBJ1-1; no clear D. This CDR3 has 14 residues. V lost 6 bases and J lost 2, with 13 bases in between. Germline CDR1 and CDR2: SNHLY and FYNNEI.

The chain is built from TRBV19 and TRBJ2-7; 11 positions agree with TRBD2. Germline CDR1 LNHDA, CDR2 SQIVND (reference sequence). The CDR3 has 14 residues. V lost 5 bases and J lost 7; bases outside the gene matches: 7. The CDR3 loop reads CASSALAGVQEQYF. CDR3 nucleotide sequence: TGTGCCAGTAGTGCACTAGCGGGAGTACAAGAGCAGTACTTC.

The chain carries TRBV29-1 and TRBJ1-1; no clear D gene. CDR1 and CDR2 (germline): SQVTM, ANQGSEA. This CDR3 comprises 11 residues. Trimming left V 6 bases short and J 2 bases short, with 7 bases between. The CDR3 DNA reads TGCAGCGTGGGAGTCAACACTGAAGCTTTCTTT. It translates to CSVGVNTEAFF.

The rearrangement uses TRBV29-1 and TRBJ2-7, with D uncertain. V was cut by 3 bases and J by 4 bases, with 19 bases left in between. The CDR3 is 15 amino acids. The germline gives CDR1 SQVTM, CDR2 ANQGSEA. The CDR3 nucleotides read TGCAGCGTTGAGGGAATGATTCAGAGTGGGTACGAGCAGTACTTC. Translation gives CSVEGMIQSGYEQYF.

This chain joins TRBV12-5 and TRBJ1-1; no definite D call. Deletions cut 5 bases from V and 1 base from J, with 8 bases between. Germline CDR1 LGHNT, CDR2 FRNRAP. The CDR3 length is 13 residues. The CDR3 region is CASGRAANTEAFF. The CDR3 DNA is TGTGCTAGTGGTCGAGCAGCGAACACTGAAGCTTTCTTT.

V gene TRBV6-1 combines with J gene TRBJ2-7; 11 bases match TRBD2. The V and J ends lost 3 bases and 5 bases, in that order; junction bases with no gene match: 15. This CDR3 has 18 residues. CDR1 MNHNS and CDR2 SASEGT come from the germline V gene. CDR3 bases: TGTGCCAGCAGTGAGTATGCTAGCGGGAGGCCCCCACCCGACGAGCAGTACTTC. Protein product: CASSEYASGRPPPDEQYF.

The chain couples TRBV27 to TRBJ2-1; 9 bases align to TRBD2. V was pared by 6 bases and J by 1 base, with 13 bases of the junction left unmatched. The CDR3 sequence is 18 residues long. The V gene's germline CDR1 is MNHEY and CDR2 SMNVEV (reference sequence). CDR3 region: CASSPPGGLAPSYNEQFF. The DNA for the CDR3 is TGTGCCAGCAGCCCCCCTGGTGGACTAGCGCCGTCCTACAATGAGCAGTTCTTC.

This clonotype was seen at least ten times. The V and J genes are TRBV7-2 and TRBJ2-5; unclear D gene. The CDR3 has 12 amino acids. V lost 4 bases to trimming and J lost 2 bases, with 5 bases between them. Germline CDR1 is SGHTA and CDR2 is FQGNSA. This chain's CDR3 is CASSWGQETQYF. The DNA for the CDR3 is TGTGCCAGCAGCTGGGGACAAGAGACCCAGTACTTC. The full variable domain, its missing parts supplied by reference TRBV7-2 and TRBJ2-5, is GAGVSQSPSNKVTEKGKDVELRCDPISGHTALYWYRQSLGQGLEFLIYFQGNSAPDKSGLPSDRFSAERTGGSVSTLTIQRTQQEDSAVYLCASSWGQETQYFGPGTRLLVL.

The chain uses TRBV27 and TRBJ1-1, with TRBD1 as a possible D gene (5 bases). The CDR3 is 14 residues long. The ends were cut back, 4 bases at V and 1 base at J, with 10 bases in the middle. Germline V lookup: CDR1 MNHEY, CDR2 SMNVEV (reference sequence). DNA of the CDR3: TGTGCCAGCAGTTCGTTCGGGGGGAACACTGAAGCTTTCTTT. This codes for CASSSFGGNTEAFF.

This clonotype was seen a few times. The chain has TRBV20-1 and TRBJ2-1; a weak D match, TRBD2 (6 bases). The CDR3 is 13 amino acids. Germline CDR1 is DFQATT and CDR2 is SNEGSKA (reference sequence). With 7 bases removed from V and 5 bases from J, the gap between germline ends came to 15 bases. The chain's CDR3 is CSGRLDGDNEQFF. The CDR3, as DNA: TGCAGTGGCCGACTAGATGGAGACAATGAGCAGTTCTTC.

The chain links TRBV27 to TRBJ2-1, with a tentative D call TRBD2 (6 bases). This CDR3 comprises 14 residues. V dropped 6 bases and J dropped 3 bases, with 12 bases sitting between them. CDR1 and CDR2 (germline): MNHEY, SMNVEV (reference sequence). CDR3 in amino acids: CASRPGTFYNEQFF. DNA of the CDR3: TGTGCCAGCAGGCCAGGGACTTTCTACAATGAGCAGTTCTTC.

The V gene is TRBV27, the J gene TRBJ1-6; D may be TRBD1 (5 bases). The CDR3 length is 17 residues. In germline, CDR1 is MNHEY, CDR2 SMNVEV (reference sequence). V was trimmed by 6 bases and J by 1 base, leaving 16 bases between them. CDR3 residues: CASRWDGSRSYNSPLHF. The CDR3 DNA follows: TGTGCCAGCAGATGGGACGGCAGCAGGTCCTATAATTCACCCCTCCACTTT.

This clonotype appeared a few times. The rearrangement links TRBV9 to TRBJ1-2, with 8 bases that match TRBD1. V gave up 3 bases and J gave up 4 bases; unmatched junction bases: 2. The CDR3 length is 13 residues. CDR1 is SGDLS, CDR2 YYNGEE, per germline. CDR3 residues: CASSGDRRYGYTF. DNA of the CDR3: TGTGCCAGCAGCGGGGACAGGCGCTATGGCTACACCTTC.

Points on this clonotype: With a much larger clone just one base away, this may be a read error. This chain connects TRBV6-5 to TRBJ2-7; tentatively, D is TRBD1 (5 bases). The CDR3 runs to 13 residues. The V end lost 6 bases, the J end lost 0 bases, and 9 bases lay between the germline ends. CDR1 and CDR2 from the germline V gene are MNHEY and SVGAGI. Written as DNA, the CDR3 is TGTGCCAGCAGGATGACAGCCTCCTACGAGCAGTACTTC. It codes for CASRMTASYEQYF.

The chain couples TRBV27 to TRBJ2-1; 7 bases align to TRBD2. CDR3 length equals 15 residues. V lost 5 bases and J lost 5; bases outside the gene matches: 9. Germline CDR1 is MNHEY and CDR2 is SMNVEV (reference sequence). In DNA form, the CDR3 reads TGTGCCAGCAGTCGACCGGGAGGCGGCGACAATGAGCAGTTCTTC. Translated, it gives CASSRPGGGDNEQFF.

CDR3 nucleotides: TGCAGTGCTAGAGTAGAGCGGGGGGTTGAGACCCAGTACTTC. Amino acids: CSARVERGVETQYF. V and J are TRBV20-1 and TRBJ2-5; TRBD2 matches at 9 bases. The CDR3 is 14 residues long. CDR1 and CDR2 from the germline V gene are DFQATT and SNEGSKA (reference sequence). Losses at the gene ends were 1 base for V and 5 bases for J; bases not matched to a gene: 5.

This sequence joins TRBV27 and TRBJ2-1, with 8 positions matching TRBD2. Per the germline V gene, CDR1 is MNHEY and CDR2 is SMNVEV (reference sequence). After removal of 5 bases from V and 3 bases from J, the junction contained 6 bases not matched to a gene. The CDR3 contains 15 residues. This CDR3 is CASSLPGLGYNEQFF. The DNA of the CDR3 is TGTGCCAGCAGTCTTCCGGGACTAGGCTACAATGAGCAGTTCTTC.

Comments on this clonotype: A much larger clone differs from this one at a single base, so this may be a read error. The chain joins TRBV28 to TRBJ2-6; possibly TRBD1 for D (6 bases). The germline gives CDR1 MDHEN, CDR2 SYDVKM. The length of the CDR3 is 16 residues. The CDR3 loop is CASSDRRYSGANVRTF. CDR3 nucleotide sequence: TGTGCCAGCAGTGACAGGAGATACTCTGGGGCCAACGTCCGGACTTTC.

The V call is TRBV20-1, the J call TRBJ2-1; D possibly corresponds to TRBD2 (6 bases). The V end lost 2 bases, the J end lost 6 bases, and 14 bases lay between the germline ends. In germline, CDR1 is DFQATT, CDR2 SNEGSKA (reference sequence). There are 14 residues in the CDR3. The CDR3 loop is CSARSREPRNEQFF. In nucleotides, the CDR3 is TGCAGTGCTAGAAGTCGGGAGCCACGCAATGAGCAGTTCTTC.

The rearrangement links TRBV7-2 to TRBJ1-4; D uncertain. The V end was cut by 1 base, the J end by 5 bases, with 5 bases between. Per the germline V gene, CDR1 is SGHTA and CDR2 is FQGNSA. This CDR3 region has 13 residues. In nucleotides, the CDR3 is TGTGCCAGCAGCTTAGGTCGGAATGAAAAACTGTTTTTT. This sequence encodes CASSLGRNEKLFF.

This clonotype was observed a few times. V usage is TRBV7-2 and J usage is TRBJ1-2; possible D gene TRBD1, 5 bases. The germline V and J ends were trimmed by 0 bases and 0 bases, with 8 bases remaining between them. This CDR3 spans 15 amino acids. Per germline, CDR1 SGHTA and CDR2 FQGNSA. The CDR3 region is CASSLARGSNYGYTF. The CDR3 bases are TGTGCCAGCAGCTTAGCTCGGGGCTCTAACTATGGCTACACCTTC.

CDR3 sequence reads: CASSPHLDASNQPQHF. The CDR3 region has the DNA TGTGCCAGCAGCCCCCACCTGGACGCTAGCAATCAGCCCCAGCATTTT. The chain joins TRBV4-2 to TRBJ1-5; D gene unclear. CDR1 LGHNA and CDR2 YNFKEQ come from the germline V gene. CDR3 size: 16 residues. V gave up 4 bases and J gave up 0 bases, with 13 bases separating them.

The CDR3 DNA reads as TGTGCTAGTGGTTTGCCCCTCGGGACTTCAAATGGTTATGGGCAGTTCTTC. This codes for CASGLPLGTSNGYGQFF. The chain recombines TRBV12-5 with TRBJ2-1; weak D call: TRBD2 (6 bases). The germline gives CDR1 LGHNT, CDR2 FRNRAP. The CDR3 spans 17 residues. Trimming pared 2 bases from V and 12 bases from J, leaving 26 bases between.

The CDR3 bases are TGTGCCAGCAGTTACAGCGGGGGGGCCTCAGATACGCAGTATTTT. As protein: CASSYSGGASDTQYF. This chain links TRBV6-5 with TRBJ2-3; TRBD2 aligns across 10 bases. V was pared by 2 bases and J by 4 bases, with 3 bases of the junction left unmatched. The germline V gene encodes CDR1 MNHEY and CDR2 SVGAGI. The CDR3 is 15 residues long.

This clonotype was counted a single time. The CDR3 loop reads CASSAVDRGPSDYGYTF. CDR3 coding DNA: TGTGCCAGCAGCGCAGTGGACAGGGGGCCGTCTGACTATGGCTACACCTTC. The V gene is TRBV9, the J gene TRBJ1-2; 11 nucleotides match TRBD1. The germline V gene encodes CDR1 SGDLS and CDR2 YYNGEE. CDR3 length equals 17 residues. Trimming at V came to 3 bases and at J to 3 bases, leaving 10 bases not matched to a gene.

This clonotype was observed once. The CDR3 nucleotides read TGTGCCAGCGGTACGGGACTAGCGGCCTACGAGCAGTACTTC. This gives the protein CASGTGLAAYEQYF. J is TRBJ2-7 and V is TRBV7-6; 11 bases agree with TRBD2. The V segment lost 8 bases and the J segment 2 bases; nucleotides outside the gene matches: 5. CDR3 length: 14 residues. Looked up from germline, CDR1 is SGHVS and CDR2 is FNYEAQ.